The 8 T cell receptor beta chains in this list originate from one sample, sequenced in a study of shared clonotypes between healthy human individuals (dated by TCRdb to about 2020). The library was prepared using the immunoSEQ multiplex PCR assay. TCRdb limited this immuneACCESS table to in-frame rearrangements with V and J called. A share of clones is missing; checked studies link under half to unresolved V genes, and the rest is unexplained. The sample yields about 1.9 million clones; 93% were counted once. The ten largest clonotypes hold 1.5% to 2% of the sample. CD8 naive samples were obtained by positive selection for CCR7 among CD45RO-negative cells, yielding a CD45RA+CCR7+ population from which TemRA cells were excluded. The sequencing input was naive CD8+ T cells from PBMCs. The cell subset or site label, read with the paper, signifies: CD45RA+CCR7+. These receptors were collected from a young man in good health. Some clones in this sample may be carry-over from other donors' samples.

Concerning this clone: The same CDR3 can be traced to other DNA sequences in this sample. This sequence joins TRBV5-1 and TRBJ2-7; D is ambiguous. The V gene lost 2 bases and the J gene lost 0 bases, with 6 bases spanning the gap. Germline V lookup: CDR1 SGHRS, CDR2 YFSETQ. The CDR3 totals 13 residues. Here the CDR3 reads CASSFESSYEQYF. The CDR3 region has the DNA TGCGCCAGCAGCTTTGAAAGCTCCTACGAGCAGTACTTC.

CDR3 DNA: TGTGCCATCAGTGAGAGACAGCTTCCTTCCTACGAGCAGTACTTC. Its translation is CAISERQLPSYEQYF. The J gene is TRBJ2-7, the V gene TRBV10-3, with D perhaps TRBD1 (5 bases). The CDR3 covers 15 residues. Per the germline V gene, CDR1 is ENHRY and CDR2 is SYGVKD. V was cut by 2 bases and J by 1 base, with 12 bases left in between.

The rearrangement uses TRBV7-3 and TRBJ2-3; TRBD2 agrees at 7 bases. Germline CDR1 is SGHTA and CDR2 is FQGTGA. J lost 5 bases, V lost 4 bases, and 6 bases had no gene match. There are 14 residues in the CDR3. The CDR3 region is CASSSGAGVDTQYF. The CDR3 DNA reads as TGTGCCAGCAGCTCCGGGGCGGGAGTAGATACGCAGTATTTT.

This rearrangement joins TRBV5-1 to TRBJ2-7, with 8 bases lining up with TRBD2. Germline loops: CDR1 SGHRS, CDR2 YFSETQ. J lost 2 bases, V lost 7 bases, and 8 bases had no gene match. The length of the CDR3 is 14 residues. CDR3 coding DNA: TGCGCCAGCCAGAGTAGCGGGGAGACCTACGAGCAGTACTTC. It encodes CASQSSGETYEQYF.

This clone has only one observation. The chain joins TRBV14 to TRBJ2-7; D remains unclear. Germline V gene lookup returns CDR1 SGHDN and CDR2 FVKESK. V was trimmed by 1 base and J by 7 bases, leaving 8 bases between them. The CDR3 covers 12 residues. The CDR3 protein is CASSQVLLEQYF. CDR3 sequence (DNA): TGTGCCAGCAGCCAAGTTCTTCTTGAGCAGTACTTC.

The genes are TRBV11-2 and TRBJ2-6; D call uncertain. V was cut by 1 base and J by 5 bases, with 6 bases left in between. Per germline, CDR1 SGHAT and CDR2 FQNNGV. This CDR3 spans 14 amino acids. The CDR3 is CASSLGSRANVLTF. Written as DNA, the CDR3 is TGTGCCAGCAGCTTAGGTTCTCGGGCCAACGTCCTGACTTTC.

The V gene is TRBV2, the J gene TRBJ2-3, with 11 bases matching TRBD1. The J segment lost 2 bases and the V segment lost 5 bases, leaving 3 bases of the junction unmatched. CDR3 size: 15 residues. CDR1 is SNHLY and CDR2 is FYNNEI in the germline V gene. CDR3 residues: CASSPDRGLTDTQYF. DNA of the CDR3: TGTGCCAGCAGTCCGGACAGGGGGCTCACAGATACGCAGTATTTT.

V usage is TRBV2 and J usage is TRBJ2-7; 12 nucleotides align to TRBD2. Germline trimming cut 7 bases from V and 0 bases from J; bases unmatched to any gene: 13. CDR3 size: 18 residues. Germline loops: CDR1 SNHLY, CDR2 FYNNEI. The CDR3 bases are TGTGCCAGCAACCCGGGACTAGCGGGTTCCTTCAGCTCCTACGAGCAGTACTTC. Translation: CASNPGLAGSFSSYEQYF.